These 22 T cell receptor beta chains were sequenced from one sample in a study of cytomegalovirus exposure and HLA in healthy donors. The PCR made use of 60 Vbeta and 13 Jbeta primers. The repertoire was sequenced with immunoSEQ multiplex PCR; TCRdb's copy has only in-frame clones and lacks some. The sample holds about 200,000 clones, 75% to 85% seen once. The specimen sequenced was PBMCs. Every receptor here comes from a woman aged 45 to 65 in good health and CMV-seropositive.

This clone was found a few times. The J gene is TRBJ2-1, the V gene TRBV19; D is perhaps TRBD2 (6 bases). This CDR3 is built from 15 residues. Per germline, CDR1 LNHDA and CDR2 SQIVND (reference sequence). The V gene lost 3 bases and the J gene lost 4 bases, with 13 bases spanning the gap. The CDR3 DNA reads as TGTGCCAGTAGTATTTTTAGCGGAGGGTACAATGAGCAGTTCTTC. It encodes CASSIFSGGYNEQFF.

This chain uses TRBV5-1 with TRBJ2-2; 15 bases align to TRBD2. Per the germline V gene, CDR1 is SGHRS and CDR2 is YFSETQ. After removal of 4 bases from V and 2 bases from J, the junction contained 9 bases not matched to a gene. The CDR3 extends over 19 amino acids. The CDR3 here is CASSRTSGGATGNTGELFF. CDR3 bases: TGCGCCAGCAGCAGGACTAGCGGGGGGGCGACGGGCAACACCGGGGAGCTGTTTTTT. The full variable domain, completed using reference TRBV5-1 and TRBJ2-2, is KAGVTQTPRYLIKTRGQQVTLSCSPISGHRSVSWYQQTPGQGLQFLFEYFSETQRNKGNFPGRFSGRQFSNSRSEMNVSTLELGDSALYLCASSRTSGGATGNTGELFFGEGSRLTVL.

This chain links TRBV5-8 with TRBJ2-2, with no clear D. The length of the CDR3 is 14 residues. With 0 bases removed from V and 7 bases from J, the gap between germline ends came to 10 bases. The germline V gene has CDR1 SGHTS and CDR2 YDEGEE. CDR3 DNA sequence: TGTGCCAGCAGCTTGGTTCGGGTCGGCGGGGAGCTGTTTTTT. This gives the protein CASSLVRVGGELFF.

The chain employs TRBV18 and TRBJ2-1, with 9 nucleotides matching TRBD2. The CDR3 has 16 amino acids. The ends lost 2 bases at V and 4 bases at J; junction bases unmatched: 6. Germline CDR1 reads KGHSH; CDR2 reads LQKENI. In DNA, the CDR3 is TGTGCCAGCTCACCAGGGCGGGGGGGCCCGTACAATGAGCAGTTCTTC. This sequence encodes CASSPGRGGPYNEQFF.

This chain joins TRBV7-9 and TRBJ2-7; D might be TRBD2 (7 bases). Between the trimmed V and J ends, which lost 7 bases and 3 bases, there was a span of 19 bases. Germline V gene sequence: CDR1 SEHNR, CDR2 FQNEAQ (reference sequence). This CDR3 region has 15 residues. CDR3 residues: CASTRDGGPDYEQYF. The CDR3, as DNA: TGTGCCAGCACCCGAGACGGGGGGCCGGACTACGAGCAGTACTTC. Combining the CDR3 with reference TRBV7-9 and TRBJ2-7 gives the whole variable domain DTGVSQNPRHKITKRGQNVTFRCDPISEHNRLYWYRQTLGQGPEFLTYFQNEAQLEKSRLLSDRFSAERPKGSFSTLEIQRTEQGDSAMYLCASTRDGGPDYEQYFGPGTRLTVT.

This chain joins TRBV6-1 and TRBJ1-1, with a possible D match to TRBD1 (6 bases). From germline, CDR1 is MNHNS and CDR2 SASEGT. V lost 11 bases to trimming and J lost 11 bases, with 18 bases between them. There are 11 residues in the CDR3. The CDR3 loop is CAGRGAREAFF. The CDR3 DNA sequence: TGTGCCGGGAGGGGGGCTCGGGAGGCTTTCTTT.

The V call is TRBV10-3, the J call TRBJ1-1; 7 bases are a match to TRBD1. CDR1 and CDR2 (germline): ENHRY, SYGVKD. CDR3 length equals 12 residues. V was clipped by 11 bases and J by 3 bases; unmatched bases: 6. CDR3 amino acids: CASRGQDTEAFF. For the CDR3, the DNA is TGTGCCTCGAGGGGGCAGGACACTGAAGCTTTCTTT.

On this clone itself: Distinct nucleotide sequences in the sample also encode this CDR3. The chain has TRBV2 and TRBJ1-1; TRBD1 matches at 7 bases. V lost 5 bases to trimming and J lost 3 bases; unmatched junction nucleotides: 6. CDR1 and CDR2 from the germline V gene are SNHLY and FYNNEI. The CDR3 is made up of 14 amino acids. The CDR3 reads CASSRQGRDTEAFF. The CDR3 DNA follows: TGTGCCAGCAGTAGACAGGGTAGGGACACTGAAGCTTTCTTT.

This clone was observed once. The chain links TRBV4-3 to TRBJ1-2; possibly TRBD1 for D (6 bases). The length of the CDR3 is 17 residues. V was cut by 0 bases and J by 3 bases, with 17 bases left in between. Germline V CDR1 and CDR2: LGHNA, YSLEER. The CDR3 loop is CASSQDPGQPIDYGYTF. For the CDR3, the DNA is TGCGCCAGCAGCCAAGATCCTGGACAGCCCATCGACTATGGCTACACCTTC.

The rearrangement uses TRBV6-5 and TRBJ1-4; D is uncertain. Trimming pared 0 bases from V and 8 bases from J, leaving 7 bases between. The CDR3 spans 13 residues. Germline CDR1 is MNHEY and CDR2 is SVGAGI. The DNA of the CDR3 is TGTGCCAGCAGTTACTCCGGAGACGAAAAACTGTTTTTT. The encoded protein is CASSYSGDEKLFF.

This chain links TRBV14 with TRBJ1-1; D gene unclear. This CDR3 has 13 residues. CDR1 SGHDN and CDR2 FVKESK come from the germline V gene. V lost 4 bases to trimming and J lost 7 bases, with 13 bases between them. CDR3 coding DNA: TGTGCCAGCAGCCTTCCTGACGGGTATGAAGCTTTCTTT. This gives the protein CASSLPDGYEAFF.

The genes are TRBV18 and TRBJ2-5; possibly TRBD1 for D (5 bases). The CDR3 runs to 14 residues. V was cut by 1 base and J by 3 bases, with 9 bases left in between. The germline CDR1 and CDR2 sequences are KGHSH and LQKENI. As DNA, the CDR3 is TGTGCCAGCTCACCACGGCAGGGTAAAGAGACCCAGTACTTC. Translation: CASSPRQGKETQYF.

The CDR3 region has the DNA TGTGCCAGCAGTGGGTTGAGGAGCTGGGCTTTCTTT. Its translation is CASSGLRSWAFF. The chain uses TRBV6-1 and TRBJ1-1, with no clear D. The germline V gene encodes CDR1 MNHNS and CDR2 SASEGT. V was cut by 4 bases and J by 11 bases, with 14 bases left in between. The CDR3 is made up of 12 amino acids.

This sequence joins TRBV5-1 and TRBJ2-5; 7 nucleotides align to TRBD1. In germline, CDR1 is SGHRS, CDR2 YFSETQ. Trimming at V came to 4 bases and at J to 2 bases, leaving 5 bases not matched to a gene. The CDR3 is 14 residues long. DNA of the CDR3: TGCGCCAGCAGCAAGGGACAGATACAAGAGACCCAGTACTTC. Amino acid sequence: CASSKGQIQETQYF.

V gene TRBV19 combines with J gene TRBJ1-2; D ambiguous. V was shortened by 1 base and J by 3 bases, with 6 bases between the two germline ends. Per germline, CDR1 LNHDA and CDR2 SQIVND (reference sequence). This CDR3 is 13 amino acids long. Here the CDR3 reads CASSIGHYYGYTF. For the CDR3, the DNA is TGTGCCAGTAGTATAGGACATTACTATGGCTACACCTTC.

CDR3 protein: CASSPRTGLTNEKLFF. DNA for the CDR3: TGCGCCAGCAGCCCACGGACAGGGCTCACTAATGAAAAACTGTTTTTT. The chain recombines TRBV5-1 with TRBJ1-4; TRBD1 agrees at 8 bases. The CDR3 totals 16 residues. CDR1 SGHRS and CDR2 YFSETQ come from the germline V gene. The V segment lost 4 bases and the J segment 2 bases; nucleotides outside the gene matches: 7.

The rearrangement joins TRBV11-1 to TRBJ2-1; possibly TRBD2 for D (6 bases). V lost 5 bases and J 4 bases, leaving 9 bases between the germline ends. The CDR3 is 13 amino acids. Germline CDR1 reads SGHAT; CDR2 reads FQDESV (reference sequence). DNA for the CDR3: TGTGCCAGCAGCCCCGGGACTTACAATGAGCAGTTCTTC. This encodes CASSPGTYNEQFF.

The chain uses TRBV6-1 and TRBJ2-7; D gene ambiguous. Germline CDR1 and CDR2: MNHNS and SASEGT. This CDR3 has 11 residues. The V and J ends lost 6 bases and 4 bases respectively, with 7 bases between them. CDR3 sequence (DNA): TGTGCCAGCAGCCGAGTTTACGAGCAGTACTTC. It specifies CASSRVYEQYF.

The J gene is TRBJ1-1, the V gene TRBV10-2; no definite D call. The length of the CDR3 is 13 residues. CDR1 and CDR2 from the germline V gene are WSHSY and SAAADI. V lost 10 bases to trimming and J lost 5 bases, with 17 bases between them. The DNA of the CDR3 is TGCGCCACCTCCGAAAATACCGGGACTGAAGCTTTCTTT. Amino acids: CATSENTGTEAFF.

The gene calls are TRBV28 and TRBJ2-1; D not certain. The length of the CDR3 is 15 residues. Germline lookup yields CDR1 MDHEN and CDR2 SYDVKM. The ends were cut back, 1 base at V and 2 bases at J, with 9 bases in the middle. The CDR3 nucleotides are TGTGCCAGCAGTTTATCCCCAGGCCCCTACAATGAGCAGTTCTTC. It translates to CASSLSPGPYNEQFF.

This chain's CDR3 is CASSLRRWTASESNQPQHF. For the CDR3, the DNA is TGTGCCAGCAGTTTAAGGCGTTGGACGGCTAGCGAAAGCAATCAGCCCCAGCATTTT. This chain links TRBV28 with TRBJ1-5, with D unresolved. Germline V gene data show CDR1 as MDHEN and CDR2 as SYDVKM. The germline V and J ends were trimmed by 2 bases and 1 base, with 21 bases remaining between them. The CDR3 has 19 amino acids.

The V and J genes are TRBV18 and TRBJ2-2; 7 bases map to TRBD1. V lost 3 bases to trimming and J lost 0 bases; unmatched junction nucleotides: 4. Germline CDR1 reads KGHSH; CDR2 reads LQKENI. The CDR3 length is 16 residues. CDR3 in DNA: TGTGCCAGCTCACCCGGGACAGTTGCGAACACCGGGGAGCTGTTTTTT. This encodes CASSPGTVANTGELFF. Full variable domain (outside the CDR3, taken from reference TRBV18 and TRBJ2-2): NAGVMQNPRHLVRRRGQEARLRCSPMKGHSHVYWYRQLPEEGLKFMVYLQKENIIDESGMPKERFSAEFPKEGPSILRIQQVVRGDSAAYFCASSPGTVANTGELFFGEGSRLTVL.